These 26 T cell receptor beta chains share one sample of origin, sequenced in a study of beta chain features in type 1 diabetes. All of the isolated RNA was reverse transcribed, so expressed TCRB transcripts were sequenced. The table came from immunoSEQ multiplex PCR; TCRdb's copy has only in-frame clones and leaves some out. The sample has about 240,000 clones; less than 35% are singletons. The sequencing sample was made of central memory CD4+ T cells from blood. These receptors all come from a man in his thirties or forties in good health.

As concerns this clone: Other DNA sequences from this sample encode an identical CDR3 as well. V gene TRBV28 combines with J gene TRBJ1-5; possibly TRBD1 for D (5 bases). The germline V and J ends were trimmed by 2 bases and 7 bases, with 6 bases remaining between them. The CDR3 runs 12 residues. CDR1 is MDHEN, CDR2 SYDVKM, per germline. This CDR3 reads CASSLQGQPQHF. DNA of the CDR3: TGTGCCAGCAGTTTACAGGGACAGCCCCAGCATTTT.

Worth noting for this clone: The sample contains more than one DNA sequence encoding this CDR3. CDR3 coding DNA: TGTGCCAGCAGCGTAGGAGAATACAATGAGCAGTTCTTC. Translated, it gives CASSVGEYNEQFF. The rearrangement uses TRBV9 and TRBJ2-1; D remains ambiguous. The V end was cut by 0 bases, the J end by 4 bases, with 5 bases between. The CDR3 has 13 amino acids. Germline-derived CDR1 and CDR2 are SGDLS and YYNGEE.

The chain combines TRBV5-6 with TRBJ1-2; D gene ambiguous. V was pared by 4 bases and J by 3 bases, with 7 bases between. This CDR3 is 12 amino acids long. Germline V lookup: CDR1 SGHDT, CDR2 YYEEEE. The CDR3 protein is CASSRGDYGYTF. The CDR3 region has the DNA TGTGCCAGCAGCCGGGGAGACTATGGCTACACCTTC. Variable domain in full (rest from reference TRBV5-6 and TRBJ1-2): DAGVTQSPTHLIKTRGQQVTLRCSPKSGHDTVSWYQQALGQGPQFIFQYYEEEERQRGNFPDRFSGHQFPNYSSELNVNALLLGDSALYLCASSRGDYGYTFGSGTRLTVV.

This clone has only one observation. The chain carries TRBV7-9 and TRBJ1-5, with TRBD1 identical over 10 bases. The trim removed 4 bases at V and 1 base at J, leaving 10 bases unmatched. Germline V gene lookup returns CDR1 SEHNR and CDR2 FQNEAQ (reference sequence). CDR3 length: 18 amino acids. The CDR3 region is CASSSDPGQGRSNQPQHF. The CDR3 DNA follows: TGTGCCAGCAGCTCCGATCCGGGACAGGGGAGAAGCAATCAGCCCCAGCATTTT.

The chain is built from TRBV4-1 and TRBJ2-1; 8 bases align to TRBD1. Germline CDR1 reads MGHRA; CDR2 reads YSYEKL. The CDR3 runs to 17 residues. V lost 6 bases, J lost 2 bases, and 12 bases stayed unmatched. CDR3 sequence: CASSRAGTGKTYNEQFF. For the CDR3, the DNA is TGCGCCAGCAGTCGCGCCGGGACAGGTAAAACCTACAATGAGCAGTTCTTC.

The J gene is TRBJ1-2, the V gene TRBV15; no firm D call. The germline V gene encodes CDR1 LNHNV and CDR2 YYDKDF (reference sequence). This CDR3 has 15 residues. The V gene lost 5 bases and the J gene lost 7 bases, with 20 bases spanning the gap. The CDR3 coding sequence is TGTGCCACCAGCTCCCAGGTAGGAGTCTCGGCTGGCTACACCTTC. As protein: CATSSQVGVSAGYTF.

This sequence joins TRBV7-2 and TRBJ2-1; maybe TRBD2 (5 bases). The CDR3 is made up of 15 amino acids. The ends were cut back, 3 bases at V and 0 bases at J, with 9 bases in the middle. The germline CDR1 and CDR2 sequences are SGHTA and FQGNSA. In nucleotides, the CDR3 is TGTGCCAGCAGCTTCAAAGGGAGCTCCTACAATGAGCAGTTCTTC. Protein sequence: CASSFKGSSYNEQFF.

Only a few counts were recorded for this clone. V gene TRBV2 combines with J gene TRBJ2-6, with D tentatively TRBD1 (6 bases). The V end was cut by 6 bases, the J end by 0 bases, with 12 bases between. Germline values: CDR1 SNHLY, CDR2 FYNNEI. This CDR3 region has 16 residues. CDR3 loop: CASRTGDPSGANVLTF. The DNA for the CDR3 is TGTGCCAGCAGGACAGGAGACCCCTCTGGGGCCAACGTCCTGACTTTC.

The chain is built from TRBV6-5 and TRBJ1-1; D unclear. The CDR3 extends over 15 amino acids. Germline V gene data show CDR1 as MNHEY and CDR2 as SVGAGI. The ends were cut back, 5 bases at V and 6 bases at J, with 19 bases in the middle. The CDR3 is CASSPGKVRRPEAFF. CDR3 bases: TGTGCCAGCAGTCCCGGTAAGGTTCGGCGCCCTGAAGCTTTCTTT.

The rearrangement joins TRBV6-1 to TRBJ2-5; 7 bases are shared with TRBD1. V dropped 8 bases and J dropped 1; count of bases not matched to a gene: 10. This CDR3 is built from 15 residues. The germline gives CDR1 MNHNS, CDR2 SASEGT. In DNA form, the CDR3 reads TGTGCCAGCGCTCTCCTACGGACAGGCCAAGAGACCCAGTACTTC. Protein product: CASALLRTGQETQYF.

This clone was counted between two and nine times. The rearrangement joins TRBV5-1 to TRBJ1-2; weak D call: TRBD1 (5 bases). This CDR3 has 18 amino acids. Deletions cut 4 bases from V and 1 base from J, with 23 bases between. Germline V gene sequence: CDR1 SGHRS, CDR2 YFSETQ. CDR3 sequence (DNA): TGCGCCAGCAGCCAATGGGAGACAGAGAAGCGGCTTAACTATGGCTACACCTTC. It specifies CASSQWETEKRLNYGYTF.

In its sample, this clone was seen a few times. The chain links TRBV29-1 to TRBJ2-5; 7 bases fit TRBD1. The ends lost 6 bases at V and 1 base at J; junction bases unmatched: 5. This CDR3 spans 13 amino acids. In germline, CDR1 is SQVTM, CDR2 ANQGSEA. In nucleotides, the CDR3 is TGCAGCGTCTCGGGACAGATCCAAGAGACCCAGTACTTC. Its protein is CSVSGQIQETQYF.

A few counts support this clone. As DNA, the CDR3 is TGTGCCAGCAGCTTGGGACAGGGTAATCAGCCCCAGCATTTT. Residues: CASSLGQGNQPQHF. The rearrangement joins TRBV7-2 to TRBJ1-5, with 9 positions matching TRBD1. The CDR3 length is 14 residues. The J segment lost 4 bases and the V segment lost 3 bases, leaving 1 base of the junction unmatched. Germline values: CDR1 SGHTA, CDR2 FQGNSA.

This clone was seen a few times. This chain joins TRBV30 and TRBJ2-1, with TRBD2 matching over 11 bases. CDR1 and CDR2 (germline): GTSNPN, SVGIG (reference sequence). The CDR3 is 14 residues long. The ends lost 4 bases at V and 8 bases at J; junction bases unmatched: 7. CDR3: CAWIRVGLADEQFF. The CDR3 DNA reads as TGTGCCTGGATCCGGGTGGGACTAGCGGATGAGCAGTTCTTC. Combining the CDR3 with reference TRBV30 and TRBJ2-1 gives the whole variable domain SQTIHQWPATLVQPVGSPLSLECTVEGTSNPNLYWYRQAAGRGLQLLFYSVGIGQISSEVPQNLSASRPQDRQFILSSKKLLLSDSGFYLCAWIRVGLADEQFFGPGTRLTVL.

This chain joins TRBV4-3 and TRBJ2-3, with TRBD1 as a possible D gene (5 bases). Trimming removed 0 bases at V and 1 base at J, with 11 bases between. The CDR3 consists of 16 residues. Germline V gives CDR1 LGHNA, CDR2 YSLEER. CDR3 in amino acids: CASSQEPGLRTDTQYF. CDR3 coding DNA: TGCGCCAGCAGCCAAGAGCCAGGGCTACGCACAGATACGCAGTATTTT.

There are a few counts of this clone. The chain joins TRBV7-2 to TRBJ2-6; 8 bases fit TRBD2. This CDR3 spans 16 amino acids. Germline V gene lookup returns CDR1 SGHTA and CDR2 FQGNSA. Trimming cost V 6 bases and J 2 bases; bases outside gene matches: 6. CDR3 sequence reads: CASRLSGSPGANVLTF. The DNA for the CDR3 is TGTGCCAGCAGGTTGAGCGGGAGCCCTGGGGCCAACGTCCTGACTTTC.

This clone was seen a handful of times. The rearrangement links TRBV10-3 to TRBJ1-1; 8 nucleotides align to TRBD1. In germline, CDR1 is ENHRY, CDR2 SYGVKD. The J segment lost 3 bases and the V segment lost 9 bases, leaving 6 bases of the junction unmatched. CDR3 length equals 13 residues. CDR3 sequence reads: CAIKQGDYTEAFF. The DNA for the CDR3 is TGTGCCATAAAACAGGGGGATTACACTGAAGCTTTCTTT.

The V call is TRBV18, the J call TRBJ1-3; no firm D call. CDR1 and CDR2 (germline): KGHSH, LQKENI. This CDR3 comprises 16 residues. Trimming took off 2 bases at V and 2 bases at J, with 13 bases between the two ends. CDR3 DNA: TGTGCCAGCTCACCATCTCCGCCCGGGGCTGGAAACACCATATATTTT. Translated, it gives CASSPSPPGAGNTIYF.

This clone was seen only a few times. The gene calls are TRBV6-4 and TRBJ2-3, with TRBD2 identical over 9 bases. The V segment lost 0 bases and the J segment 2 bases; nucleotides outside the gene matches: 6. This CDR3 spans 17 amino acids. CDR1 MRHNA and CDR2 SNTAGT come from the germline V gene. CDR3 DNA sequence: TGTGCCAGCAGTGACTCAGGGCTAGCGGGGCCCACAGATACGCAGTATTTT. This encodes CASSDSGLAGPTDTQYF.

The chain has TRBV30 and TRBJ1-1; D is ambiguous. CDR3 size: 13 residues. Trimming pared 5 bases from V and 4 bases from J, leaving 14 bases between. Germline V gives CDR1 GTSNPN, CDR2 SVGIG (reference sequence). The CDR3 protein is CAWQGRRITEAFF. Here the CDR3 DNA reads TGTGCCTGGCAAGGACGGAGGATCACTGAAGCTTTCTTT.

The V and J genes are TRBV28 and TRBJ2-7; D assignment may be TRBD1 or TRBD2 (6 bases each). Germline loops: CDR1 MDHEN, CDR2 SYDVKM. Trimming stripped 6 bases from V and 6 bases from J, with 18 bases between. This CDR3 has 14 residues. CDR3 residues: CASRPTGRKGEQYF. CDR3 nucleotide sequence: TGTGCCAGCAGACCAACAGGGAGGAAGGGCGAGCAGTACTTC.

The chain carries TRBV13 and TRBJ2-7, with D possibly matching TRBD2 (5 bases). Trimming took 5 bases from V and 1 from J, leaving 15 bases between them. The V gene's germline CDR1 is PRHDT and CDR2 FYEKMQ (reference sequence). This CDR3 is built from 15 residues. CDR3 sequence: CASSASRSGSYEQYF. For the CDR3, the DNA is TGTGCCAGCAGCGCCTCCCGGAGCGGATCCTACGAGCAGTACTTC.

The chain carries TRBV9 and TRBJ2-1; 9 bases are shared with TRBD2. The CDR3 sequence is 15 residues long. Trimming at V came to 0 bases and at J to 9 bases, leaving 7 bases not matched to a gene. Germline V CDR1 and CDR2: SGDLS, YYNGEE. The CDR3, as DNA: TGTGCCAGCAGCGTAGGAAATAGCGGGAGTAGTGAGCAGTTCTTC. As protein: CASSVGNSGSSEQFF.

This clone has just a few counts. The chain joins TRBV30 to TRBJ2-1, with TRBD1 matching over 10 bases. This CDR3 contains 14 residues. In germline, CDR1 is GTSNPN, CDR2 SVGIG (reference sequence). Trimming at V came to 5 bases and at J to 10 bases, leaving 11 bases not matched to a gene. CDR3 protein: CAWATGTGVGEQFF. The DNA for the CDR3 is TGTGCCTGGGCCACCGGGACAGGGGTAGGGGAGCAGTTCTTC.

This clone has only a few counts. J is TRBJ2-7 and V is TRBV5-4, with 9 bases identical to TRBD1. J lost 3 bases, V lost 1 base, and 5 bases had no gene match. From germline, CDR1 is SGHNT and CDR2 YYREEE (reference sequence). This CDR3 has 15 residues. In DNA, the CDR3 is TGTGCCAGCAGCTTGACAGGACAGGGGCGCTACGAGCAGTACTTC. It encodes CASSLTGQGRYEQYF.

This clone has ten or more counts. The same CDR3 arises from other DNA sequences in this sample as well. The chain links TRBV7-2 to TRBJ2-1; no definite D call. V lost 5 bases to trimming and J lost 9 bases, with 8 bases between them. The CDR3 extends over 11 amino acids. Per germline, CDR1 SGHTA and CDR2 FQGNSA. CDR3 sequence reads: CASSLRSEQFF. In DNA, the CDR3 is TGTGCCAGCAGCCTCCGGAGTGAGCAGTTCTTC. Together with reference TRBV7-2 and TRBJ2-1, the CDR3 gives the full variable domain: GAGVSQSPSNKVTEKGKDVELRCDPISGHTALYWYRQSLGQGLEFLIYFQGNSAPDKSGLPSDRFSAERTGGSVSTLTIQRTQQEDSAVYLCASSLRSEQFFGPGTRLTVL.